The subject of this entry is one TCR beta chain. The target of this receptor is not known. Nothing much larger sits one base from this clone, and base qualities are not available. This sample is part of a study of T cell responses to AZD1222 COVID-19 vaccine (TCRdb year 2021). About the investigation overall: TCR sequencing covered some 250 trial participants: 200 to 220 given two doses of AZD1222 and 26 given two doses of MenACWY control vaccine. Enrollment into the trials was organized by age into subgroups of 18-55, 56-69 and 70-plus years, and those subgroups contained approximately 150, 30 and 60 TCR-sequenced participants, respectively. Study-wide findings and limitations: Conclusions about previously exposed vaccinees were limited because only six or seven AZD1222 recipients were SARS-CoV-2 seropositive at baseline. Most participants were white British and females outnumbered males, and the authors suggested that clonal diversity may have been underestimated. The vaccine-associated CD4 TCRs covered the entire spike protein, and the dominant responses fell in regions 160-218 and 743-854. Spike-specific TCR breadth and depth rose significantly after two AZD1222 doses compared with day 0 and with MenACWY recipients. Because no day 14 peak-response samples were available, the repertoires could be characterized only after the peak T cell response. Epitopes outside the regions mutated in the B.1.351 and B.1.1.7 variants were reportedly recognized by nearly half of the unique spike-specific TCRs. In the small 56-69-year group, the increase in depth fell short of significance, most likely because of low power.

The CDR3 regions of human TCRbeta chains were analyzed by immunosequencing. The original pipeline was this. TCRs in the repertoires were matched against a reference library of SARS-CoV-2-specific TCRs that had been generated with the MIRA antigen-specificity platform. Breadth was defined as the fraction of unique TCRs that were SARS-CoV-2-associated. Depth was defined as the fraction of total T cells that were SARS-CoV-2-associated. Using the MIRA data, each spike-specific TCR was assigned both to the spike region to which the TCR was reactive and to a CD4 or CD8 class. Log10-transformed breadth and depth values were compared by one-way ANOVA with Sidak's multiple comparisons tests. TCRdb obtained this table from immuneACCESS and retained in-frame rearrangements with V and J assigned. These tables miss some clones; where compared with another copy, unresolved V genes account for less than half of the shortfall, and the remainder is unexplained. That table gives V, J and clone size, and the DNA gave D and trimming. The sample data list approximately 190,000 clones, and over 80% of these were observed just once. The ten most abundant clones make up under 3.5% of the sample.

The CDR3 numbers 12 residues from cysteine through phenylalanine. The sequence is cut down to CDR3 DNA, 36 bases in frame from base 1. From a lookup of the germline V gene, CDR1 and CDR2 are SNHLY and FYNNEI. The V and J ends are trimmed by 1 base and 8 bases, leaving 5 bases between them. What the time point label conveys for this sample: baseline before first vaccination. Interpreted using the paper, the treatment or condition label stands for: meningococcal conjugate vaccine given as trial control. The vaccinee samples were drawn from two UK trials, COV001 and COV002, one of which was a single-blind randomized controlled phase 2/3 trial testing AZD1222 (ChAdOx1 nCoV-19) in healthy adults. For TCRbeta chain sequencing, PBMC samples from trial participants were taken at day 0 and at day 28 after the second dose.

Sample: peripheral blood, taken on day 0 of MenACWY control vaccination. The sequence came from an adult in good health. Here the chain combines TRBV2 and TRBJ2-2; no D gene can be assigned with confidence. The CDR3 in this case is CASSEGRGELFF. The DNA reads as follows: TGTGCCAGCAGTGAAGGACGGGGGGAGCTGTTTTTT.